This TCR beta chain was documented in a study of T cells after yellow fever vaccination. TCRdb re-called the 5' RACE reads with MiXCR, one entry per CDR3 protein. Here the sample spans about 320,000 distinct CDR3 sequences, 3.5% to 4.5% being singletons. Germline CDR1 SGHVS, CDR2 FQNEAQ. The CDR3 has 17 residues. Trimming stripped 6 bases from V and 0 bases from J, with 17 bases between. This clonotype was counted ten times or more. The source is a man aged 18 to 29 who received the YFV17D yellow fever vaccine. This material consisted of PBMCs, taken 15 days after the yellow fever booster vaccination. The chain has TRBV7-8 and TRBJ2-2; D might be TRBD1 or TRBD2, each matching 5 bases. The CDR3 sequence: CASRSVIWGTNTGELFF. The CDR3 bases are TGTGCCAGCAGGTCCGTGATATGGGGGACGAACACCGGGGAGCTGTTTTTT.